The T cell receptor (beta chain) under discussion was sequenced for a study of T cells after posttransplantation cyclophosphamide. Study results and caveats: Later blood repertoires were often dominated by clones from the donor CD8+ memory compartment. Recipient CMV seropositivity and CMV reactivation strongly tracked TRB clonality. TRB overlap between skin or GI tissue T cells and blood was limited.

The table came from immunoSEQ multiplex PCR; TCRdb's copy has only in-frame clones and leaves some out. The specimen gives about 25,000 clones without singletons; the ten biggest hold about 1.8%. This clone was detected many times. Its antigen is not identified. The CDR3 sequence is 13 residues long. Germline CDR1 SGDLS, CDR2 YYNGEE. Trimming stripped 3 bases from V and 3 bases from J, with 9 bases between. Treatment was busulfan-fludarabine conditioning, a marrow graft, and cyclophosphamide on days +3 and +4. The specimen was PBMCs, collected after allogeneic stem cell transplant with posttransplant cyclophosphamide. The sequence was obtained from a young adult male patient who received an allogeneic stem cell transplant from a related donor, was CMV-positive, and had no GVHD. The graft donor may have contributed some T cells. V is TRBV9 and J is TRBJ2-5; perhaps TRBD1 as D (6 bases). CDR3 protein: CASSGGGEETQYF. DNA of the CDR3: TGTGCCAGCAGCGGAGGGGGAGAAGAGACCCAGTACTTC.